The following is a T cell receptor beta chain sequence with its context. Its antigen is currently unknown. The entry originates in a study of vaccination effects on CD4 cells after COVID-19. After expansion with viral peptide pools in the ViraFEST assay, antigen-specific CD4+ T cells were sequenced. The culture ran for 10 days before CD4+ T cells were isolated. Nucleocapsid antibodies stayed negative before and after vaccination, showing no earlier SARS-CoV-2 infection. Sequenced by immunoSEQ multiplex PCR; TCRdb stores in-frame clones only, minus some. The sample gives about 63,000 clones, 60% to 80% of which show up once; 3.5% to 4.5% is in the top ten. The ends were cut back, 2 bases at V and 9 bases at J, with 20 bases in the middle. This CDR3 is built from 15 residues. The germline CDR1 and CDR2 sequences are SNHLY and FYNNEI.

The sequence came from a human donor who received a COVID-19 vaccine. Source: CD4+ T cells from PBMCs cultured with HCoV-OC43 spike peptides, taken before COVID-19 vaccination. Indicated subset: HCoV-OC43 spike overlapping peptide pool stimulation. This chain connects TRBV2 to TRBJ2-7; D may match TRBD1 or TRBD2 (5 bases each). The CDR3 sequence is CASSEWDLGLSWQYV. CDR3 DNA: TGTGCCAGCAGTGAATGGGACCTTGGGCTGAGCTGGCAGTACGTC.